Below, one T cell receptor (beta chain) is given with its context. Its antigen remains unknown. Clones were sequenced by immunoSEQ multiplex PCR, and TCRdb holds only the in-frame ones, with some missing. The sample shows 10,000 to 15,000 clones, roughly 80% of them seen only once. The time point: neoterminal ileum biopsy at postoperative endoscopy, about 6 months after surgery. The entry originates in a study of T cell repertoires in ileal Crohn's disease. General study results and limits: Active smokers at surgery had more clonal expansions than non-smokers. The median delay to postoperative endoscopy was approximately seven months.

The CDR3 totals 18 residues. Germline V CDR1 and CDR2: SGHDN, FVKESK. Germline trimming cut 1 base from V and 7 bases from J; bases unmatched to any gene: 18. The V and J genes are TRBV14 and TRBJ1-1; 7 bases match TRBD1. This clonotype originated in an adult with Crohn's disease. The sequencing input was ileal tissue. In DNA, the CDR3 is TGTGCCAGCAGCCAAGTTCCGTGGAGGGGGCAGTCTAGTGTTGAAGCTTTCTTT. It specifies CASSQVPWRGQSSVEAFF.